This is a list of T cell receptor beta chains from one sample in a study of T cell responses to AZD1222 COVID-19 vaccine. Clones were read by immunoSEQ multiplex PCR, and TCRdb kept only the in-frame ones, dropping some. The sample shows roughly 99,000 clones, over 80% of them seen only once. Specimen: peripheral blood, collected 28 days after the second AZD1222 dose. The origin of the receptors is an adult who received the AZD1222 COVID-19 vaccine. The CDR3 runs from the conserved cysteine through the conserved F or W. The D gene is left open where the match is weak. For some rows the clone size is stated as once, few or many, or as a class when expanded; others skip it.

v_call: TRBV28
d_call: TRBD1
j_call: TRBJ1-2
clone_size: NA
cdr3_aa: CASSLLDRVANYGYTF
cdr3_nt: TGTGCCAGCAGCCTGTTGGACAGGGTAGCTAACTATGGCTACACCTTC

v_call: TRBV20-1
d_call: NA
j_call: TRBJ2-7
clone_size: once
cdr3_aa: CSAPLLSEQYF
cdr3_nt: TGCAGTGCGCCACTTCTGTCCGAGCAGTACTTC

v_call: TRBV9
d_call: NA
j_call: TRBJ2-1
clone_size: NA
cdr3_aa: CASSSTGLEQFF
cdr3_nt: TGTGCCAGCAGCTCCACCGGTTTGGAGCAGTTCTTC

v_call: TRBV7-8
d_call: TRBD1
j_call: TRBJ2-3
clone_size: once
cdr3_aa: CASSPDRGSTDTQYF
cdr3_nt: TGTGCCAGCAGCCCGGACAGGGGGTCCACAGATACGCAGTATTTT

v_call: TRBV29-1
d_call: NA
j_call: TRBJ2-6
clone_size: NA
cdr3_aa: CSVYERNTGANVLTF
cdr3_nt: TGCAGCGTTTACGAGCGGAACACTGGGGCCAACGTCCTGACTTTC

v_call: TRBV7-9
d_call: NA
j_call: TRBJ2-6
clone_size: NA
cdr3_aa: CASSLERFGANVLTF
cdr3_nt: TGTGCCAGCAGCTTAGAGCGGTTTGGGGCCAACGTCCTGACTTTC

v_call: TRBV6-5
d_call: NA
j_call: TRBJ1-1
clone_size: NA
cdr3_aa: CASRMNTEAFF
cdr3_nt: TGTGCCAGCCGTATGAACACTGAAGCTTTCTTT

v_call: TRBV29-1
d_call: NA
j_call: TRBJ2-6
clone_size: few
cdr3_aa: CSVALISGANVLTF
cdr3_nt: TGCAGCGTTGCCCTTATCTCTGGGGCCAACGTCCTGACTTTC

v_call: TRBV6-5
d_call: NA
j_call: TRBJ1-5
clone_size: once
cdr3_aa: CASSHANQPQHF
cdr3_nt: TGTGCCAGCAGTCACGCGAATCAGCCCCAGCATTTT

v_call: TRBV27
d_call: NA
j_call: TRBJ2-3
clone_size: NA
cdr3_aa: CASSFGAPFTDTQYF
cdr3_nt: TGTGCCAGCAGTTTCGGGGCGCCCTTCACAGATACGCAGTATTTT

v_call: TRBV19
d_call: NA
j_call: TRBJ1-6
clone_size: NA
cdr3_aa: CASSIPSSYNSPLHF
cdr3_nt: TGTGCCAGTAGTATACCCAGCTCCTATAATTCACCCCTCCACTTT

v_call: TRBV11-2
d_call: TRBD1
j_call: TRBJ2-7
clone_size: NA
cdr3_aa: CASSLDSGQGLLAQYF
cdr3_nt: TGTGCCAGCAGCTTAGATTCTGGACAGGGACTCCTAGCGCAGTACTTC

v_call: TRBV4-3
d_call: NA
j_call: TRBJ2-7
clone_size: few
cdr3_aa: CASSQLRDTSYEQYF
cdr3_nt: TGCGCCAGCAGCCAACTTAGGGATACGTCCTACGAGCAGTACTTC

v_call: TRBV28
d_call: NA
j_call: TRBJ1-4
clone_size: NA
cdr3_aa: CAIQDTPATNEKLFF
cdr3_nt: TGTGCCATACAAGACACCCCTGCAACTAATGAAAAACTGTTTTTT

v_call: TRBV2
d_call: NA
j_call: TRBJ1-3
clone_size: NA
cdr3_aa: CASSERGATIYF
cdr3_nt: TGTGCCAGCAGTGAAAGGGGGGCCACCATATATTTT

v_call: TRBV9
d_call: NA
j_call: TRBJ2-3
clone_size: NA
cdr3_aa: CASSGRRQTYTQYF
cdr3_nt: TGTGCCAGCAGCGGACGGAGACAGACGTATACGCAGTATTTT

v_call: TRBV7-2
d_call: NA
j_call: TRBJ1-6
clone_size: once
cdr3_aa: CASSPYNSPLHF
cdr3_nt: TGTGCCAGCAGCCCCTATAATTCACCCCTCCACTTT

v_call: TRBV1
d_call: NA
j_call: TRBJ2-5
clone_size: once
cdr3_aa: CTSSPGLGPFGEETQYF
cdr3_nt: TGCACCAGCAGCCCCGGCTTGGGGCCCTTCGGGGAAGAGACCCAGTACTTC

v_call: TRBV11-3
d_call: NA
j_call: TRBJ2-2
clone_size: NA
cdr3_aa: CASSLDGGPGELFF
cdr3_nt: TGTGCCAGCAGCTTAGACGGGGGCCCCGGGGAGCTGTTTTTT

v_call: TRBV20-1
d_call: NA
j_call: TRBJ1-2
clone_size: NA
cdr3_aa: CSASSGANYGYTF
cdr3_nt: TGCAGTGCTAGTTCGGGTGCTAACTATGGCTACACCTTC

v_call: TRBV10-3
d_call: NA
j_call: TRBJ1-1
clone_size: few
cdr3_aa: CAISGHKNTEAFF
cdr3_nt: TGTGCCATCAGTGGACACAAGAACACTGAAGCTTTCTTT

v_call: TRBV27
d_call: TRBD1
j_call: TRBJ2-1
clone_size: NA
cdr3_aa: CASRQGAWYEQFF
cdr3_nt: TGTGCCAGCAGGCAGGGGGCTTGGTATGAGCAGTTCTTC

v_call: TRBV6-1
d_call: TRBD2
j_call: TRBJ2-1
clone_size: NA
cdr3_aa: CASSENRLAGGYYNEQFF
cdr3_nt: TGTGCCAGCAGTGAAAACAGACTAGCGGGGGGGTATTACAATGAGCAGTTCTTC

v_call: TRBV5-8
d_call: TRBD2
j_call: TRBJ2-5
clone_size: NA
cdr3_aa: CASTSGRAAETQYF
cdr3_nt: TGTGCCAGCACCAGCGGGAGGGCCGCAGAGACCCAGTACTTC

v_call: TRBV11-3
d_call: NA
j_call: TRBJ1-1
clone_size: NA
cdr3_aa: CASSPVGGNTEAFF
cdr3_nt: TGTGCCAGCAGCCCCGTCGGGGGGAACACTGAAGCTTTCTTT

v_call: TRBV11-3
d_call: TRBD1
j_call: TRBJ1-1
clone_size: many
cdr3_aa: CASSSNGQGEAFF
cdr3_nt: TGTGCCAGCAGCTCGAACGGACAGGGCGAAGCTTTCTTT

v_call: TRBV11-3
d_call: TRBD2
j_call: TRBJ2-1
clone_size: NA
cdr3_aa: CASSHSGRGNEQFF
cdr3_nt: TGTGCCAGCAGCCATAGCGGGAGGGGCAATGAGCAGTTCTTC

v_call: TRBV11-2
d_call: NA
j_call: TRBJ2-3
clone_size: NA
cdr3_aa: CASSLTVLSTDTQYF
cdr3_nt: TGTGCCAGCAGCTTAACGGTTTTAAGCACAGATACGCAGTATTTT

v_call: TRBV5-1
d_call: TRBD2
j_call: TRBJ2-1
clone_size: NA
cdr3_aa: CASSLASSGTRGDEQFF
cdr3_nt: TGCGCCAGCAGCTTGGCCTCCTCCGGGACTAGAGGAGATGAGCAGTTCTTC

v_call: TRBV28
d_call: TRBD1
j_call: TRBJ1-4
clone_size: NA
cdr3_aa: CASIPGQGNKKLFF
cdr3_nt: TGTGCCAGCATTCCGGGACAGGGTAACAAAAAACTGTTTTTT

v_call: TRBV6-2/TRBV6-3
d_call: NA
j_call: TRBJ2-7
clone_size: NA
cdr3_aa: CASSDLFRGGTYEQYF
cdr3_nt: TGTGCCAGCAGTGACCTCTTTAGGGGGGGAACCTACGAGCAGTACTTC

v_call: TRBV6-5
d_call: NA
j_call: TRBJ1-2
clone_size: NA
cdr3_aa: CASGPGPKTYGYTF
cdr3_nt: TGTGCCAGCGGCCCCGGACCCAAAACCTATGGCTACACCTTC

v_call: TRBV27
d_call: TRBD2
j_call: TRBJ2-3
clone_size: NA
cdr3_aa: CASSFSRFRVAGGTDTQYF
cdr3_nt: TGTGCCAGCAGTTTCTCCCGGTTTCGGGTAGCGGGAGGCACAGATACGCAGTATTTT

v_call: TRBV19
d_call: NA
j_call: TRBJ1-3
clone_size: NA
cdr3_aa: CAGLGGNTIYF
cdr3_nt: TGTGCCGGACTAGGAGGAAACACCATATATTTT

v_call: TRBV10-2
d_call: NA
j_call: TRBJ1-5
clone_size: NA
cdr3_aa: CASSESENQPQHF
cdr3_nt: TGCGCCAGCAGTGAAAGTGAAAATCAGCCCCAGCATTTT

v_call: TRBV5-6
d_call: NA
j_call: TRBJ2-7
clone_size: NA
cdr3_aa: CASSFTGSPNEQYF
cdr3_nt: TGTGCCAGCAGCTTTACAGGCTCTCCTAACGAGCAGTACTTC

v_call: TRBV19
d_call: TRBD1
j_call: TRBJ1-2
clone_size: once
cdr3_aa: CASSIAGPGQGGYGYTF
cdr3_nt: TGTGCCAGTAGTATAGCCGGACCGGGACAGGGTGGCTATGGCTACACCTTC

v_call: TRBV4-3
d_call: TRBD1
j_call: TRBJ2-1
clone_size: NA
cdr3_aa: CASSLGQGRHNEQFF
cdr3_nt: TGCGCCAGCAGCCTCGGACAGGGGCGACACAATGAGCAGTTCTTC

v_call: TRBV28
d_call: NA
j_call: TRBJ2-5
clone_size: NA
cdr3_aa: CASSSRTVRARETQYF
cdr3_nt: TGTGCCAGCAGTTCCCGGACGGTCCGGGCCCGAGAGACCCAGTACTTC

v_call: TRBV30
d_call: TRBD1
j_call: TRBJ1-4
clone_size: once
cdr3_aa: CAWSVQTGRIEKLFF
cdr3_nt: TGTGCCTGGAGTGTACAGACAGGGCGCATTGAAAAACTGTTTTTT

v_call: TRBV12-3/TRBV12-4
d_call: TRBD1
j_call: TRBJ2-5
clone_size: NA
cdr3_aa: CASSLTGAQTQYF
cdr3_nt: TGTGCCAGCAGCCTGACAGGGGCACAGACCCAGTACTTC

v_call: TRBV6-2/TRBV6-3
d_call: TRBD2
j_call: TRBJ2-1
clone_size: once
cdr3_aa: CASSYSRLAGHNEQFF
cdr3_nt: TGTGCCAGCAGTTACTCGAGACTAGCGGGACACAATGAGCAGTTCTTC

v_call: TRBV19
d_call: TRBD1
j_call: TRBJ1-2
clone_size: NA
cdr3_aa: CASSPAGGRVVDGYTF
cdr3_nt: TGTGCCAGTAGTCCGGCAGGGGGACGAGTGGTGGATGGCTACACCTTC

v_call: TRBV5-4
d_call: TRBD1
j_call: TRBJ1-4
clone_size: NA
cdr3_aa: CASSASGQGAWKLFF
cdr3_nt: TGTGCCAGCAGCGCATCCGGACAGGGTGCATGGAAACTGTTTTTT

v_call: TRBV5-5
d_call: TRBD1
j_call: TRBJ1-4
clone_size: NA
cdr3_aa: CASSQDNRGHGEKLFF
cdr3_nt: TGTGCCAGCAGCCAGGATAACAGGGGGCACGGTGAAAAACTGTTTTTT

v_call: TRBV10-2
d_call: NA
j_call: TRBJ1-1
clone_size: NA
cdr3_aa: CATQGGREAFF
cdr3_nt: TGCGCCACCCAAGGTGGCAGGGAAGCTTTCTTT

v_call: TRBV7-6
d_call: TRBD1
j_call: TRBJ1-4
clone_size: NA
cdr3_aa: CASSLHPPGGTTTNEKLFF
cdr3_nt: TGTGCCAGCAGCTTACATCCTCCAGGGGGCACCACAACTAATGAAAAACTGTTTTTT

v_call: TRBV12-3/TRBV12-4
d_call: TRBD1
j_call: TRBJ1-1
clone_size: NA
cdr3_aa: CASSFKGALAFF
cdr3_nt: TGTGCCAGCAGTTTTAAGGGGGCTTTGGCTTTCTTT

v_call: TRBV10-1
d_call: TRBD2
j_call: TRBJ2-1
clone_size: NA
cdr3_aa: CASSRLAGKNEQFF
cdr3_nt: TGCGCCAGCAGTCGACTAGCGGGGAAGAATGAGCAGTTCTTC

v_call: TRBV10-3
d_call: TRBD2
j_call: TRBJ2-7
clone_size: NA
cdr3_aa: CAIMGSGTAYEQYF
cdr3_nt: TGTGCCATCATGGGGAGCGGGACCGCCTACGAGCAGTACTTC

v_call: TRBV2
d_call: NA
j_call: TRBJ2-1
clone_size: NA
cdr3_aa: CASKMGPNNEQFF
cdr3_nt: TGTGCCAGCAAAATGGGACCTAACAATGAGCAGTTCTTC

v_call: TRBV9
d_call: NA
j_call: TRBJ2-3
clone_size: NA
cdr3_aa: CASSVSGTDTQYF
cdr3_nt: TGTGCCAGCAGCGTCTCAGGCACAGATACGCAGTATTTT

v_call: TRBV27
d_call: NA
j_call: TRBJ2-7
clone_size: once
cdr3_aa: CASSFLQGVTYEQYF
cdr3_nt: TGTGCCAGCAGTTTTCTGCAGGGCGTTACCTACGAGCAGTACTTC

v_call: TRBV19
d_call: NA
j_call: TRBJ2-3
clone_size: NA
cdr3_aa: CASSSWPLRADTQYF
cdr3_nt: TGTGCCAGTAGTAGTTGGCCCCTCCGCGCAGATACGCAGTATTTT